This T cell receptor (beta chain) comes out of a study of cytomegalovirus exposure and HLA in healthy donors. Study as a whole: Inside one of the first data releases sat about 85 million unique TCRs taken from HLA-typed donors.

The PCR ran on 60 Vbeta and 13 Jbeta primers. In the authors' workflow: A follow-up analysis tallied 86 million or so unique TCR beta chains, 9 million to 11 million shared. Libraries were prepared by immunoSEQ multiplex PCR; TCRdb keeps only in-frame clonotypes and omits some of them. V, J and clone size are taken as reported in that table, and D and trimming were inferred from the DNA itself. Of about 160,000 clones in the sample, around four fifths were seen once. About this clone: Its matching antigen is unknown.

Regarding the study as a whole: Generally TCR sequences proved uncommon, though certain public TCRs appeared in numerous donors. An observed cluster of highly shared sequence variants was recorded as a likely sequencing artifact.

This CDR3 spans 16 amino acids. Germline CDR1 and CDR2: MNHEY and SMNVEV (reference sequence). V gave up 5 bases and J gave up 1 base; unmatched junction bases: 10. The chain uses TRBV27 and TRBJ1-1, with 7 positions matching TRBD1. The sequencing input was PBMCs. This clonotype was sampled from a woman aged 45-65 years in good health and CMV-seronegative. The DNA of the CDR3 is TGTGCCAGCAGTCCTCGACAGGGCAGGGGGAACACTGAAGCTTTCTTT. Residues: CASSPRQGRGNTEAFF.